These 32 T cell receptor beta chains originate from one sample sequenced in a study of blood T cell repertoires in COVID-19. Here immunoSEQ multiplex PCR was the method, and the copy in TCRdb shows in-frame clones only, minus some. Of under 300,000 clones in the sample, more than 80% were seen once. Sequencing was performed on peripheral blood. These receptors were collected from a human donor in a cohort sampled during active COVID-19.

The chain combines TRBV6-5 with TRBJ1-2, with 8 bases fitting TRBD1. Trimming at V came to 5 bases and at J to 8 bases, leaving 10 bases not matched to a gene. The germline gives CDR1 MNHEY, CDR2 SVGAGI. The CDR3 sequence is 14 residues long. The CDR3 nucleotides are TGTGCCAGCAGTACCCGGACAGGGTGGAACGGCTACACCTTC. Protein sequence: CASSTRTGWNGYTF.

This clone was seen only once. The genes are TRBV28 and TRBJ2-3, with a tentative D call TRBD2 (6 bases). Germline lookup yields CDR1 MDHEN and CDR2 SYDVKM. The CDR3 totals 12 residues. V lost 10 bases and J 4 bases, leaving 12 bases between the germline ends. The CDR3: CATGGRPDTQYF. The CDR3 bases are TGTGCCACCGGGGGACGTCCAGATACGCAGTATTTT.

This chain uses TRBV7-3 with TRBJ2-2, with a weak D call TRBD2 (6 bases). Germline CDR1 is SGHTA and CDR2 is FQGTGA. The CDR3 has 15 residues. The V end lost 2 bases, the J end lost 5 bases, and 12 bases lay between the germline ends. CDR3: CASSLPREATGELFF. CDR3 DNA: TGTGCCAGCAGCTTACCAAGGGAGGCAACCGGGGAGCTGTTTTTT.

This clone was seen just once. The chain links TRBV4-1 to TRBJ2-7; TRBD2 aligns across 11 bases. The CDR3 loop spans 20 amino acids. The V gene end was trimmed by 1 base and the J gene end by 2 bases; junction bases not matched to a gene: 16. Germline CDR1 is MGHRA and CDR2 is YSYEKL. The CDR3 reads CASSQASNYPGLAATYEQYF. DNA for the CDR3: TGCGCCAGCAGCCAAGCTTCGAACTACCCGGGACTAGCGGCAACCTACGAGCAGTACTTC.

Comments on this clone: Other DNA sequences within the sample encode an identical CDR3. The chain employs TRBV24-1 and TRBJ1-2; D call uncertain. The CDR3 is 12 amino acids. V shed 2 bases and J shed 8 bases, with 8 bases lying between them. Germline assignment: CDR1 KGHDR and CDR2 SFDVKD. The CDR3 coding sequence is TGTGCCACCAGTGATTCCCAGAGGGGCTACACCTTC. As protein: CATSDSQRGYTF.

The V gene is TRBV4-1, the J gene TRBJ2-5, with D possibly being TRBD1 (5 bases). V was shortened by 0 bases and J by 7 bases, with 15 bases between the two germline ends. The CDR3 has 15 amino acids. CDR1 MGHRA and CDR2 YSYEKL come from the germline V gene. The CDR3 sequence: CASSQDRQGRGTQYF. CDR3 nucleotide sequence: TGCGCCAGCAGCCAAGATCGGCAGGGAAGGGGGACCCAGTACTTC.

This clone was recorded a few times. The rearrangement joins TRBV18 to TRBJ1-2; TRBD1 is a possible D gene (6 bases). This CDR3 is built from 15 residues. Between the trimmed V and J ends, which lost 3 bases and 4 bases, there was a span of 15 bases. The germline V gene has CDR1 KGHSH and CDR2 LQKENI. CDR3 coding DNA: TGTGCCAGCTCACCGCAGACAGGTCTCACCTATGGCTACACCTTC. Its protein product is CASSPQTGLTYGYTF.

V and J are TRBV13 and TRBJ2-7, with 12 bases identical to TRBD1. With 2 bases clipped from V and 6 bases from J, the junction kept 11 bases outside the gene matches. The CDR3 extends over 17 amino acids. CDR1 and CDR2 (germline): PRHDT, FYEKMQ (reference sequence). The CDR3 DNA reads TGTGCCAGCAGCTTATTTTCTCTCCGGGACAGGGGGCGCGAGCAGTACTTC. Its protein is CASSLFSLRDRGREQYF.

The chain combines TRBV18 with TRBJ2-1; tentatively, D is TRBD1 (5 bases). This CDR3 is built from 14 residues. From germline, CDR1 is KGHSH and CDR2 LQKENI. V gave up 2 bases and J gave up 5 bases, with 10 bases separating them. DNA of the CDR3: TGTGCCAGCTCACCATCTACACAGGACAATGAGCAGTTCTTC. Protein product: CASSPSTQDNEQFF.

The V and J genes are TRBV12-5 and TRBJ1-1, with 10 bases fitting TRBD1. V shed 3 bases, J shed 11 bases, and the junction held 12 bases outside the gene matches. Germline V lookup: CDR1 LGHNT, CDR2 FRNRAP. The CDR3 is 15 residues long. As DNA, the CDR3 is TGTGCTAGTGGTTTCACCCCTGGGACAGGGGTCGGCGCTTTCTTT. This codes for CASGFTPGTGVGAFF.

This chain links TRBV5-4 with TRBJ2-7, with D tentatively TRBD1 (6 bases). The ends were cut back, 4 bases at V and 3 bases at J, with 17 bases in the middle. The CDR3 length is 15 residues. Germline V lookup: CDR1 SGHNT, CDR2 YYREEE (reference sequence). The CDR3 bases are TGTGCCAGCAGCCGAGGGCAGGGGTTAGTCTACGAGCAGTACTTC. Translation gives CASSRGQGLVYEQYF.

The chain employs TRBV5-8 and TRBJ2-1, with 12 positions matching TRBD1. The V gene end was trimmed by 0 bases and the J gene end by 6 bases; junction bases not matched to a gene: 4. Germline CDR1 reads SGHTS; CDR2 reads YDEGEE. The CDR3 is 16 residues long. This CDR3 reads CASSLVGTGGGNEQFF. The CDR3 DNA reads TGTGCCAGCAGCTTGGTTGGGACAGGGGGCGGCAATGAGCAGTTCTTC.

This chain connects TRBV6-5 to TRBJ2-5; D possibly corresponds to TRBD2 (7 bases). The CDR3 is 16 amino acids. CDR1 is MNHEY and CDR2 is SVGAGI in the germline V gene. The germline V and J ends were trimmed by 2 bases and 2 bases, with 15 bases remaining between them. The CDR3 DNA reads TGTGCCAGCAGTTACGGGCAGGGAGGGGGGCAAGAGACCCAGTACTTC. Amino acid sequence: CASSYGQGGGQETQYF.

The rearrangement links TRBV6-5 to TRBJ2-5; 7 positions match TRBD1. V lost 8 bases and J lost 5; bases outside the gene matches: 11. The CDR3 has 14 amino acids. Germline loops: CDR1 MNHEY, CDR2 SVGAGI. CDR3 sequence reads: CASFDRAFEETQYF. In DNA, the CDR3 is TGTGCCAGCTTTGACAGGGCGTTCGAGGAGACCCAGTACTTC.

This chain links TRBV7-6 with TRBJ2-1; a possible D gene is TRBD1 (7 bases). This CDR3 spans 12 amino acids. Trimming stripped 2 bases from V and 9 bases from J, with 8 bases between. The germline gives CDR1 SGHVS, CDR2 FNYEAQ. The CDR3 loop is CASSLQGGEQFF. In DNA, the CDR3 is TGTGCCAGCAGCTTACAGGGGGGTGAGCAGTTCTTC.

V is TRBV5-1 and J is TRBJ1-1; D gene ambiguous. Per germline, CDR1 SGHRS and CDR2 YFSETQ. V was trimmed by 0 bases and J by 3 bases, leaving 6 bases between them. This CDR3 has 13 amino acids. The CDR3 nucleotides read TGCGCCAGCAGCTTGGACAGCTACACTGAAGCTTTCTTT. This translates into CASSLDSYTEAFF.

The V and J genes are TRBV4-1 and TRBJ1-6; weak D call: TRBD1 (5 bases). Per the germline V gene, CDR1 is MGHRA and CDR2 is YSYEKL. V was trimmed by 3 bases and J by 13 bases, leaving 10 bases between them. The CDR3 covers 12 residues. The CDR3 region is CASSQGLWPLHF. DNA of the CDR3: TGCGCCAGCAGCCAGGGGCTGTGGCCCCTCCACTTT.

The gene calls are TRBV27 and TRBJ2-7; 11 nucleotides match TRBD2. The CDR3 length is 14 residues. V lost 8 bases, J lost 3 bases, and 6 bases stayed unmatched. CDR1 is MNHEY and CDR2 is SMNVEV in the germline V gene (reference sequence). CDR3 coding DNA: TGTGCCAGCGCGACTAGCGGGAAAAGCTACGAGCAGTACTTC. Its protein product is CASATSGKSYEQYF.

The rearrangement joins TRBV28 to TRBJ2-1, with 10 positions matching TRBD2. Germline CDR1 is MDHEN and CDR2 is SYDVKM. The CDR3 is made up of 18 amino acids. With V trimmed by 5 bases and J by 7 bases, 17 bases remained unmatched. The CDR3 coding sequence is TGTGCCAGCAGTCTTGTGGGGGGAGGGAGCGGGAGGGTGAATGAGCAGTTCTTC. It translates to CASSLVGGGSGRVNEQFF.

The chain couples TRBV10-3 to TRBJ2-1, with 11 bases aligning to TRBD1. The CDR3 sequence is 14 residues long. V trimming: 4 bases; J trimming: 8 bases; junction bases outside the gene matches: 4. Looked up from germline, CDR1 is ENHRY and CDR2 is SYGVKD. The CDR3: CAISGGQGVDEQFF. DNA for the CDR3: TGTGCCATCAGTGGGGGACAGGGGGTCGATGAGCAGTTCTTC.

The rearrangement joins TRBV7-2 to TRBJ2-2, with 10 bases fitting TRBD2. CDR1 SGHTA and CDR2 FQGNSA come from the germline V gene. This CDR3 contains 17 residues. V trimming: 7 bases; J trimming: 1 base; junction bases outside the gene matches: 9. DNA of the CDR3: TGTGCCAGCAACGCACCACTAGCGGGAAGGAACACCGGGGAGCTGTTTTTT. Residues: CASNAPLAGRNTGELFF.

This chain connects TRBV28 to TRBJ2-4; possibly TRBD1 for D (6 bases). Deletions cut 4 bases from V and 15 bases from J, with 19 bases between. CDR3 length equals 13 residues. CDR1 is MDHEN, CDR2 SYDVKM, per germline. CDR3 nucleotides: TGTGCCAGCAGTTCCGGACCTGCAGGGGATCCGTACTTC. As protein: CASSSGPAGDPYF.

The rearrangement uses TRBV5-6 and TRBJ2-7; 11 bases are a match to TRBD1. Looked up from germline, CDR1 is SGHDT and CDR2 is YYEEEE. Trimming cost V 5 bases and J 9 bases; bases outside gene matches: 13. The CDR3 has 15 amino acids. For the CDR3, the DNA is TGTGCCAGCAGTTGGGACGGGACAGGGGGTCATGGGCAGTACTTC. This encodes CASSWDGTGGHGQYF. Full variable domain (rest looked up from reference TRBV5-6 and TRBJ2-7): DAGVTQSPTHLIKTRGQQVTLRCSPKSGHDTVSWYQQALGQGPQFIFQYYEEEERQRGNFPDRFSGHQFPNYSSELNVNALLLGDSALYLCASSWDGTGGHGQYFGPGTRLTVT.

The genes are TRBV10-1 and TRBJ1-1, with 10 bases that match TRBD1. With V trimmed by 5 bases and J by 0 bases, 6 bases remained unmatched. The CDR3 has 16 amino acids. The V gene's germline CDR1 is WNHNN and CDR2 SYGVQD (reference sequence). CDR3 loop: CASSPGTGVVNTEAFF. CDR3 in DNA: TGCGCCAGCAGTCCCGGGACAGGGGTGGTGAACACTGAAGCTTTCTTT.

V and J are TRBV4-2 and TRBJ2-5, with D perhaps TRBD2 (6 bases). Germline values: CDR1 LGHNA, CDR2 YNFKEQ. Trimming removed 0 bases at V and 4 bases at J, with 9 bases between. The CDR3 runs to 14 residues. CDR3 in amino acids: CASSQDGAGETQYF. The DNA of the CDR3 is TGTGCCAGCAGCCAAGATGGAGCGGGAGAGACCCAGTACTTC.

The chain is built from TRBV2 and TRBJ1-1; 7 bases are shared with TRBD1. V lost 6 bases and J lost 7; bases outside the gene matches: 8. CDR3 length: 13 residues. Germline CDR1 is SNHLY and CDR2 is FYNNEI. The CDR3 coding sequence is TGTGCCAGCAGATTCTACGGGACAGATGAAGCTTTCTTT. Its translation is CASRFYGTDEAFF.

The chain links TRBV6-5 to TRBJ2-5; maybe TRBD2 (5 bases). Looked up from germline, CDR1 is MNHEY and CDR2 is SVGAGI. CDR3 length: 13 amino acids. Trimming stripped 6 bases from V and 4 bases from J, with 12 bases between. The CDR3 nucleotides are TGTGCCAGCAGCCCCGCGGCGGGAGAGACCCAGTACTTC. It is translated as CASSPAAGETQYF.

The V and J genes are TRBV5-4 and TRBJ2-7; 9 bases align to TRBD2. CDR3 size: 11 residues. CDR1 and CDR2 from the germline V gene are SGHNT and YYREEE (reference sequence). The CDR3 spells CASRAGGPWYF. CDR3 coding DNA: TGTGCTTCAAGGGCGGGAGGGCCATGGTACTTC.

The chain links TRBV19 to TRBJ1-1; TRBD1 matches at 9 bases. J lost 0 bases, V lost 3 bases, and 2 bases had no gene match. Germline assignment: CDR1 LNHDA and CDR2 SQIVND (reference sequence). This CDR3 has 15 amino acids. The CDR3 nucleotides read TGTGCCAGTAGTATTACAGGGGGCATGAACACTGAAGCTTTCTTT. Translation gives CASSITGGMNTEAFF.

CDR3 sequence reads: CAWTIRGGRTGELFF. The CDR3 DNA sequence: TGTGCCTGGACTATCCGGGGGGGCCGCACCGGGGAGCTGTTTTTT. The gene calls are TRBV30 and TRBJ2-2; 8 bases are a match to TRBD2. The CDR3 is 15 residues long. The germline CDR1 and CDR2 sequences are GTSNPN and SVGIG (reference sequence). The V and J ends lost 4 bases and 4 bases, in that order; junction bases with no gene match: 8.

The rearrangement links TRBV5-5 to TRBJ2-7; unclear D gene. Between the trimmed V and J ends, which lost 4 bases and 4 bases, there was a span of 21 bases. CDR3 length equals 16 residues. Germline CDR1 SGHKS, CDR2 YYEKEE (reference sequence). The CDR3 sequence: CASSRGAVLSGYEQYF. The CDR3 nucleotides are TGTGCCAGCAGCCGAGGCGCGGTCCTATCTGGATACGAGCAGTACTTC.

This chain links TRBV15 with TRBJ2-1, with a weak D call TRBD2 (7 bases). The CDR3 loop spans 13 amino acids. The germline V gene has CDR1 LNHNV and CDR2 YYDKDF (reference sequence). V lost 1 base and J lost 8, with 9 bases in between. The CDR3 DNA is TGTGCCACCAGCAGAGGGGGGGGCGATGAGCAGTTCTTC. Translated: CATSRGGGDEQFF.